This entry lists 9 T cell receptor beta chains sequenced from one sample in a study of CD8 T cells in ankylosing spondylitis. The antigens these receptors bind are not known. TCRdb re-analysed the 5' RACE reads in MiXCR, keeping a single row per CDR3 protein. The sample lists some 450,000 distinct CDR3 sequences; 15% to 20% were seen once. Study-wide points: Within ankylosing spondylitis blood, a TCR beta motif made up of roughly eight highly homologous variants appeared to be characteristic.

Sample: blood, either unsorted or a sorted T cell fraction (not recorded which). All receptors come from a male donor with ankylosing spondylitis.

This chain links TRBV5-1 with TRBJ2-1; D could derive from TRBD1 or TRBD2 (5 bases each). Trimming shortened V by 1 base and J by 4 bases, and 12 bases separated the two germline ends. Germline CDR1 reads SGHRS; CDR2 reads YFSETQ. The CDR3 extends over 15 amino acids. CDR3 sequence: CASSLSGDLYNEQFF. The DNA for the CDR3 is TGCGCCAGCAGCTTGTCCGGGGACCTTTACAATGAGCAGTTCTTC. Drawing the rest from reference TRBV5-1 and TRBJ2-1, the complete variable domain is KAGVTQTPRYLIKTRGQQVTLSCSPISGHRSVSWYQQTPGQGLQFLFEYFSETQRNKGNFPGRFSGRQFSNSRSEMNVSTLELGDSALYLCASSLSGDLYNEQFFGPGTRLTVL.

This clonotype was seen a handful of times. This chain links TRBV20-1 with TRBJ2-7, with 14 bases that match TRBD2. The CDR3 loop spans 14 amino acids. CDR1 and CDR2 (germline): DFQATT, SNEGSKA (reference sequence). The V segment lost 3 bases and the J segment 6 bases; nucleotides outside the gene matches: 4. CDR3 in DNA: TGCAGTGCTAGGACTAGCGGGAGGGCCCCCGAGCAGTACTTC. Translated: CSARTSGRAPEQYF.

The chain is built from TRBV24-1 and TRBJ1-5; D remains unclear. Germline V lookup: CDR1 KGHDR, CDR2 SFDVKD. This CDR3 comprises 12 residues. Trimming left V 7 bases short and J 3 bases short, with 6 bases between. This chain's CDR3 is CATSGPNQPQHF. In DNA, the CDR3 is TGTGCCACCAGCGGGCCCAATCAGCCCCAGCATTTT.

This clonotype showed up just once. The gene calls are TRBV4-2 and TRBJ1-2; D unresolved. The CDR3 sequence is 13 residues long. Per germline, CDR1 LGHNA and CDR2 YNFKEQ. Trimming removed 2 bases at V and 7 bases at J, with 11 bases between. CDR3 in amino acids: CASSQISAAGYTF. The CDR3 coding sequence is TGTGCCAGCAGCCAAATCTCGGCGGCTGGCTACACCTTC.

The chain has TRBV12-3 or TRBV12-4 and TRBJ1-6; 9 bases fit TRBD1. The V and J ends lost 7 bases and 7 bases, in that order; junction bases with no gene match: 8. The CDR3 runs to 15 residues. The CDR3 protein is CASTHRGTGNSPLHF. CDR3 DNA: TGTGCCAGCACTCACCGGGGGACAGGGAATTCACCCCTCCACTTT.

This clonotype was counted only a few times. The rearrangement joins TRBV6-1 to TRBJ1-2, with D unresolved. Trimming pared 9 bases from V and 0 bases from J, leaving 14 bases between. The V gene's germline CDR1 is MNHNS and CDR2 SASEGT. This CDR3 is built from 14 residues. The CDR3 nucleotides are TGTGCCAGTGTTGCAGTGGGAACTAACTATGGCTACACCTTC. Amino acid sequence: CASVAVGTNYGYTF.

This clonotype was recorded a few times. The V and J genes are TRBV20-1 and TRBJ2-3; 9 nucleotides line up with TRBD2. Germline CDR1 reads DFQATT; CDR2 reads SNEGSKA (reference sequence). The CDR3 is 13 amino acids. With 6 bases clipped from V and 5 bases from J, the junction kept 6 bases outside the gene matches. The chain's CDR3 is CSAGGGRVDTQYF. In DNA, the CDR3 is TGCAGTGCCGGGGGCGGGAGGGTAGATACGCAGTATTTT.

This clonotype was seen more than once but under ten times. The J gene is TRBJ1-4, the V gene TRBV4-3; tentative D call: TRBD1 (6 bases). V lost 3 bases and J lost 7, with 21 bases in between. Germline V CDR1 and CDR2: LGHNA, YSLEER. CDR3 size: 17 residues. CDR3 protein: CASSQATGFPGSEKLFF. The CDR3 nucleotides read TGCGCCAGCAGCCAGGCTACAGGGTTCCCCGGTAGTGAAAAACTGTTTTTT.

V is TRBV4-1 and J is TRBJ1-3; D unclear. V lost 1 base and J lost 2, with 9 bases in between. This CDR3 is 15 amino acids long. Germline values: CDR1 MGHRA, CDR2 YSYEKL. CDR3 nucleotide sequence: TGCGCCAGCAGCCAAGGGGCTCCAGCTGGAAACACCATATATTTT. Its protein is CASSQGAPAGNTIYF.